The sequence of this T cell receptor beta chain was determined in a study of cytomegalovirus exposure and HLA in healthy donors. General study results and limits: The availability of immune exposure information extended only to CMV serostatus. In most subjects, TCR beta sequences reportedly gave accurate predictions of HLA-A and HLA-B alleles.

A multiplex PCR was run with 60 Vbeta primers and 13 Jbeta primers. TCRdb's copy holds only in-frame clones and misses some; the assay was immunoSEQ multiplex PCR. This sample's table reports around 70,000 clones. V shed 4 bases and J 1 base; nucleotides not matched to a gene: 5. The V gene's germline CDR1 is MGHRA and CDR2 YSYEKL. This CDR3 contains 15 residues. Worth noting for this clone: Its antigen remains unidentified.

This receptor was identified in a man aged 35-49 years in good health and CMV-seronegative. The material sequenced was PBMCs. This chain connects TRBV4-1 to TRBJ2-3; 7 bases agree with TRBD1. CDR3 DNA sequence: TGCGCCAGCAGCCGAGACGGGACAGGCACAGATACGCAGTATTTT. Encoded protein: CASSRDGTGTDTQYF.